The rows below give T cell receptor beta chains drawn from one sample of a study of lymphopenia after photon versus proton radiotherapy. The method was immunoSEQ multiplex PCR; TCRdb's version includes in-frame clones alone and lacks a portion of them. The sample has around 20,000 clones, 92% seen once; the top ten hold around 1.7%. Sequenced here: peripheral blood, sampled from a patient treated with photon-based radiotherapy. Receptors were obtained from a woman in her 40s with cholangiocarcinoma. The CDR3 runs from the conserved cysteine through the conserved F or W. A D gene is named only where the DNA matches it firmly. Rows give clone size only sometimes, using once, few, many, or a class for an expanded clone.

>TRBV28|TRBJ2-4|18|TRBD2|-
TGTGCCAGCAGTCTCCCGGGAGGGGGGACTAGCGGGAGTTACATTCAGTACTTC
CASSLPGGGTSGSYIQYF
>TRBV14|TRBJ2-3|15|-|-
TGTGCCAGCAGCCAAGATATAAGGACAACAGATACGCAGTATTTT
CASSQDIRTTDTQYF
>TRBV4-2|TRBJ1-6|14|-|once
TGTGCCAGCAGCCAAGACACGAATAATTCACCCCTCCACTTT
CASSQDTNNSPLHF
>TRBV9|TRBJ1-6|15|TRBD1|-
TGTGCCAGCAGCGTAGGGGACAGGGAAAATTCACCCCTCCACTTT
CASSVGDRENSPLHF
>TRBV4-1|TRBJ2-3|17|-|-
TGCGCCAGCAGCCAAGATTCTGGGACACCTTTCACAGATACGCAGTATTTT
CASSQDSGTPFTDTQYF
>TRBV28|TRBJ1-2|15|-|once
TGTGCCAGCAGTACCCCGGGCCAAGCTAACTATGGCTACACCTTC
CASSTPGQANYGYTF
>TRBV7-8|TRBJ2-7|12|-|-
TGTGCCAGCAGCTTAGAGTTTGGCGAGCAGTACTTC
CASSLEFGEQYF
>TRBV28|TRBJ2-7|14|-|-
TGTGCCAGCAGTTGGCACAGAAGATCCTACGAGCAGTACTTC
CASSWHRRSYEQYF
>TRBV7-8|TRBJ1-2|15|-|-
TGTGCCAGCAGTTCGACTATCGGGACTAACTATGGCTACACCTTC
CASSSTIGTNYGYTF
>TRBV6-1|TRBJ2-1|14|-|-
TGTGCCAGCAGAGACGCACAGGGATACAATGAGCAGTTCTTC
CASRDAQGYNEQFF
>TRBV5-1|TRBJ2-1|21|-|-
TGCGCCAGCAGCTTGGCCATAGGGACTTTAAGGTCCTCGAGCTCCTACAATGAGCAGTTCTTC
CASSLAIGTLRSSSSYNEQFF
>TRBV7-8|TRBJ1-3|14|-|-
TGTGCCAGCAGCTTCGGGTTGTCTGGAAACACCATATATTTT
CASSFGLSGNTIYF
>TRBV7-3|TRBJ2-2|15|-|-
TGTGCCAGCAGCTTAACGACGGGAAACACCGGGGAGCTGTTTTTT
CASSLTTGNTGELFF
>TRBV7-6|TRBJ2-1|16|-|-
TGTGCCAGCAGCTCCCGTTCGACGGAGTCCTACAATGAGCAGTTCTTC
CASSSRSTESYNEQFF
>TRBV7-2|TRBJ2-7|15|-|once
TGTGCCAGCAGCTTAGCGATTGGTACAGGATTCGAGCAGTACTTC
CASSLAIGTGFEQYF
>TRBV25-1|TRBJ1-1|17|-|-
TGTGCCAGTAGTAAGCTAAATGAGGACTTGCCCGGCACTGAAGCTTTCTTT
CASSKLNEDLPGTEAFF
>TRBV30|TRBJ2-2|13|-|-
TGTGCCTGGAACGATGTTGACACCGGGGAGCTGTTTTTT
CAWNDVDTGELFF
>TRBV19|TRBJ1-2|15|TRBD1|-
TGTGCCAGTAGTGCCCGGGACAGTACGAACTATGGCTACACCTTC
CASSARDSTNYGYTF
>TRBV9|TRBJ2-5|14|-|-
TGTGCCAGCAGCGTAGTGGCGGGGGCTGAGACCCAGTACTTC
CASSVVAGAETQYF
>TRBV30|TRBJ2-1|19|TRBD2|-
TGTGCCTGGAGTGTACAAAGGCTTGGGCGGGAGGGGTCCTACAATGAGCAGTTCTTC
CAWSVQRLGREGSYNEQFF
>TRBV28|TRBJ1-1|15|-|-
TGTGCCAGCAGTTCCTCACAGGGAGGAAAGACTGAAGCTTTCTTT
CASSSSQGGKTEAFF
>TRBV7-8|TRBJ2-5|14|-|-
TGTGCCAGCAGCCGTGGATGGGTTCAAGAGACCCAGTACTTC
CASSRGWVQETQYF
>TRBV12-5|TRBJ2-3|12|TRBD1|-
TGTGCTAGCGGACAGGGGGCAGATACGCAGTATTTT
CASGQGADTQYF
>TRBV27|TRBJ1-1|14|-|-
TGTGCCAGCAGGCCACAGGCCATGACCACTGAAGCTTTCTTT
CASRPQAMTTEAFF